The 15 T cell receptor beta chains reported below all come from one sample, sequenced in a study of blood T cell repertoires in COVID-19 (dated by TCRdb to the early 2020s). Library preparation employed the immunoSEQ multiplex PCR assay. Here the immuneACCESS table is served through TCRdb, limited to in-frame sequences with V and J called. Missing clones are a known gap in these copies; in checked studies unresolved V genes cover under half, and the rest lacks a known reason. The sample profile shows about 230,000 clones; 70% to 90% of them were found once. The top ten constitute about 12% of the sample. The specimen was peripheral blood. All receptors come from a woman between 18 and 29 years old who had recovered from COVID-19.

This clone has only a few counts. The CDR3 loop reads CASSHGDRYNEQFF. CDR3 DNA sequence: TGTGCCAGCAGCCACGGAGACAGATACAATGAGCAGTTCTTC. V gene TRBV7-3 combines with J gene TRBJ2-1; D is possibly TRBD1 (5 bases). Germline loops: CDR1 SGHTA, CDR2 FQGTGA. Trimming stripped 5 bases from V and 4 bases from J, with 12 bases between. CDR3 length: 14 residues. The full variable domain, in which reference TRBV7-3 and TRBJ2-1 provide the parts outside the CDR3, is GAGVSQTPSNKVTEKGKYVELRCDPISGHTALYWYRQSLGQGPEFLIYFQGTGAADDSGLPNDRFFAVRPEGSVSTLKIQRTERGDSAVYLCASSHGDRYNEQFFGPGTRLTVL.

The rearrangement links TRBV5-6 to TRBJ2-7; a possible D gene is TRBD1 (6 bases). The V and J ends lost 2 bases and 2 bases respectively, with 11 bases between them. CDR1 is SGHDT, CDR2 YYEEEE, per germline. This CDR3 spans 14 amino acids. The CDR3 spells CASSFQQGTYEQYF. CDR3 coding DNA: TGTGCCAGCAGCTTCCAACAGGGTACCTACGAGCAGTACTTC.

The V call is TRBV5-4, the J call TRBJ1-6; D remains ambiguous. Germline CDR1 reads SGHNT; CDR2 reads YYREEE (reference sequence). This CDR3 has 13 residues. The V and J ends lost 3 bases and 8 bases respectively, with 9 bases between them. The CDR3 region has the DNA TGTGCCAGCAGCTCGGAGCCGGATTCACCCCTCCACTTT. Protein: CASSSEPDSPLHF.

CDR3 region: CASSSGTPYEQYF. The CDR3 nucleotides read TGTGCCAGCAGCTCAGGGACACCCTACGAGCAGTACTTC. The chain is built from TRBV5-4 and TRBJ2-7, with D possibly matching TRBD1 (6 bases). Germline loops: CDR1 SGHNT, CDR2 YYREEE (reference sequence). The CDR3 consists of 13 residues. Deletions cut 3 bases from V and 2 bases from J, with 9 bases between.

This chain joins TRBV29-1 and TRBJ2-5; 8 nucleotides match TRBD2. Per germline, CDR1 SQVTM and CDR2 ANQGSEA. After removal of 4 bases from V and 4 bases from J, the junction contained 11 bases not matched to a gene. The CDR3 loop spans 15 amino acids. CDR3 nucleotides: TGCAGCGTTGGCGGGACTAGTGCATTCGGAGAGACCCAGTACTTC. Amino acids: CSVGGTSAFGETQYF.

The chain combines TRBV5-6 with TRBJ2-7, with 10 bases matching TRBD2. Germline-derived CDR1 and CDR2 are SGHDT and YYEEEE. The junction had 7 bases not matched to a gene; V was cut back by 4 bases and J by 0 bases. The CDR3 runs 16 residues. CDR3 coding DNA: TGTGCCAGCAGCCCGATGACTAGCGGGCTCTCCTACGAGCAGTACTTC. Translated: CASSPMTSGLSYEQYF.

The chain is built from TRBV18 and TRBJ2-2; 8 bases map to TRBD1. CDR1 is KGHSH, CDR2 LQKENI, per germline. CDR3 length: 14 amino acids. Germline trimming cut 4 bases from V and 7 bases from J; bases unmatched to any gene: 5. The chain's CDR3 is CASSQRQGIGELFF. In DNA, the CDR3 is TGTGCCAGCTCACAACGACAGGGGATCGGGGAGCTGTTTTTT.

In its sample, this clone was seen a few times. The rearrangement joins TRBV4-2 to TRBJ2-3, with 9 bases aligning to TRBD2. CDR1 is LGHNA and CDR2 is YNFKEQ in the germline V gene. The CDR3 contains 16 residues. V was clipped by 3 bases and J by 5 bases; unmatched bases: 9. The chain's CDR3 is CASSQGSGSVGDTQYF. CDR3 nucleotides: TGTGCCAGCAGCCAGGGTAGCGGGAGCGTCGGAGATACGCAGTATTTT.

This clone was observed a single time. The chain links TRBV18 to TRBJ2-1, with TRBD2 matching over 13 bases. The CDR3 sequence is 18 residues long. Germline lookup yields CDR1 KGHSH and CDR2 LQKENI. The trim removed 4 bases at V and 4 bases at J, leaving 10 bases unmatched. CDR3 loop: CASSLGTSGTHLYNEQFF. DNA for the CDR3: TGTGCCAGCTCACTCGGGACTAGCGGGACACACTTATACAATGAGCAGTTCTTC.

The J gene is TRBJ1-1, the V gene TRBV9, with D unclear. Trimming removed 3 bases from V and 3 bases from J, with 12 bases in between. Germline CDR1 and CDR2: SGDLS and YYNGEE. The length of the CDR3 is 14 residues. CDR3 bases: TGTGCCAGCAGCGCCCGACAAGACCACACTGAAGCTTTCTTT. This sequence encodes CASSARQDHTEAFF.

The rearrangement joins TRBV7-2 to TRBJ2-1; D ambiguous. In germline, CDR1 is SGHTA, CDR2 FQGNSA. The CDR3 has 16 amino acids. The V end was cut by 5 bases, the J end by 0 bases, with 14 bases between. The CDR3 is CASSPFRLSSYNEQFF. The CDR3 DNA follows: TGTGCCAGCAGCCCTTTCAGGTTGAGCTCCTACAATGAGCAGTTCTTC.

V is TRBV5-1 and J is TRBJ2-3; 7 bases align to TRBD2. Per germline, CDR1 SGHRS and CDR2 YFSETQ. Trimming removed 2 bases from V and 2 bases from J; junction bases left unmatched: 5. This CDR3 comprises 15 residues. This CDR3 reads CASSLKAGITDTQYF. The CDR3 DNA reads TGCGCCAGCAGCTTAAAAGCGGGAATCACAGATACGCAGTATTTT.

The chain combines TRBV19 with TRBJ2-7; D perhaps matches TRBD1 (5 bases). The CDR3 runs to 14 residues. Trimming removed 5 bases from V and 6 bases from J, with 17 bases in between. From germline, CDR1 is LNHDA and CDR2 SQIVND (reference sequence). CDR3 residues: CASSWPGIYSEQYF. The CDR3 DNA reads TGTGCCAGTAGTTGGCCAGGGATTTATTCCGAGCAGTACTTC.

The rearrangement joins TRBV6-2 or TRBV6-3 to TRBJ2-7, with TRBD1 as a possible D gene (8 bases). Trimming stripped 2 bases from V and 4 bases from J, with 12 bases between. Germline CDR1 reads MNHEY; CDR2 reads SVGEGT. CDR3 length: 14 amino acids. The CDR3 DNA reads as TGTGCCAGCAGTTACCACAGGGGGGGATACGAGCAGTACTTC. Translating it yields CASSYHRGGYEQYF.

This chain connects TRBV5-1 to TRBJ1-4; 8 bases fit TRBD1. This CDR3 comprises 13 residues. J was trimmed by 8 bases and V by 3 bases; bases with no gene match: 3. Germline V lookup: CDR1 SGHRS, CDR2 YFSETQ. This CDR3 is CASSSGQGEKLFF. The CDR3 nucleotides are TGCGCCAGCAGCTCCGGACAGGGAGAAAAACTGTTTTTT.